What follows describes a single T cell receptor beta chain. This record belongs to a study of T cell changes during pregnancy in multiple sclerosis. Sequencing was performed with immunoSEQ multiplex PCR; in TCRdb, only in-frame clones are kept and a portion is missing. There are roughly 110,000 clones in the sample; 80% to 95% occur only once, and about 1.5% lies in the top ten. Trimming shortened V by 0 bases and J by 6 bases, and 14 bases separated the two germline ends. CDR3 length: 15 amino acids. The germline V gene has CDR1 SEHNR and CDR2 FQNEAQ (reference sequence). The sample here was peripheral blood, taken in the third trimester of pregnancy. This chain joins TRBV7-9 and TRBJ2-5; D may be TRBD2 (7 bases). The TCR was taken from a female donor with multiple sclerosis, enrolled in a pregnancy study. This CDR3 is CASSLAGGPTKTQYF. CDR3 nucleotide sequence: TGTGCCAGCAGCTTAGCGGGGGGGCCCACGAAGACCCAGTACTTC.